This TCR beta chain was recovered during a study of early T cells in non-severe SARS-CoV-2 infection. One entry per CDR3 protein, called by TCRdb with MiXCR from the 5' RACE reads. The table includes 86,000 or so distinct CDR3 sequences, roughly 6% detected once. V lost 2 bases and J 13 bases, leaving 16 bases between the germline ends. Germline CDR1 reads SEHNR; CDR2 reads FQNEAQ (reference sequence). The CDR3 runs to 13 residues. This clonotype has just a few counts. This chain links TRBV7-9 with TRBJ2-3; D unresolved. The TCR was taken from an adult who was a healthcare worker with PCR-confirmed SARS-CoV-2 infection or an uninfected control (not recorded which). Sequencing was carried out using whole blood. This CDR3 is CASSLSRLKVEYF. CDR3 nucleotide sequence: TGTGCCAGCAGCTTATCCCGCTTGAAGGTTGAGTATTTT.